This TCR beta chain was identified in a study of CD8 T cells in ankylosing spondylitis. Broader study findings: Within ankylosing spondylitis blood, a TCR beta motif made up of roughly eight highly homologous variants appeared to be characteristic.

A few counts support this clonotype. What it recognizes is unknown. TCRdb passed the 5' RACE reads through MiXCR, listing each CDR3 protein once. The data hold over 400,000 distinct CDR3 sequences, with 25% to 30% observed a single time. V lost 6 bases, J lost 3 bases, and 14 bases lay in between. There are 14 residues in the CDR3. The chain has TRBV12-3 or TRBV12-4 and TRBJ1-2; D is perhaps TRBD1 (6 bases). The TCR originated in a male donor with ankylosing spondylitis. Sample: blood, either unsorted or a sorted T cell fraction (not recorded which). The CDR3 sequence: CASSRRGEDYGYTF. DNA of the CDR3: TGTGCCAGCAGCCGCAGGGGAGAGGACTATGGCTACACCTTC.